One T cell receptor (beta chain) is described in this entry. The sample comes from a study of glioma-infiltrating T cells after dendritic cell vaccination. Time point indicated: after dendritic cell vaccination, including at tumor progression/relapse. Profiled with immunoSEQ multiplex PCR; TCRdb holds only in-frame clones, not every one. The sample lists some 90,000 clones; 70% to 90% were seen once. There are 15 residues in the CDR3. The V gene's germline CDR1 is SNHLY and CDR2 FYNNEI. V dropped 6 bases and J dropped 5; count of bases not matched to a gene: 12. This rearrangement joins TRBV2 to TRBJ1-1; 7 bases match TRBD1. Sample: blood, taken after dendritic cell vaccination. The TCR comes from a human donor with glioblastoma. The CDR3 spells CASSRNSWGQTEAFF. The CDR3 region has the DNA TGTGCCAGCAGCCGAAATTCTTGGGGACAGACTGAAGCTTTCTTT.